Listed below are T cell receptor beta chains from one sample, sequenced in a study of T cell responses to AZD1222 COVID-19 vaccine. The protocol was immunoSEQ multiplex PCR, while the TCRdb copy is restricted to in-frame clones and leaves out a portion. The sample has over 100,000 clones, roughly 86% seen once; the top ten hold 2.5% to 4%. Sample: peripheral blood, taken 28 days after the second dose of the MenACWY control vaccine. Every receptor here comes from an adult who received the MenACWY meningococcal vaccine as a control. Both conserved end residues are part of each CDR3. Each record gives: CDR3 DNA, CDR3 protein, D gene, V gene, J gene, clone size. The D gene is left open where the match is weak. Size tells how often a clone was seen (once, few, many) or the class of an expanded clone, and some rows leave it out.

CDR3nt: TGTGCCAGCAGCAGCCGCGCTGGGGGACCCCCTGGCTACACCTTC
CDR3aa: CASSSRAGGPPGYTF
d_gene: .
v_gene: TRBV21-1
j_gene: TRBJ1-2
abundance: .

CDR3nt: TGTGCCAGCAGCTTAGGGCTCCGGGGCACCGGGGAGCTGTTTTTT
CDR3aa: CASSLGLRGTGELFF
d_gene: .
v_gene: TRBV7-9
j_gene: TRBJ2-2
abundance: .

CDR3nt: TGTGCCAGCAGTGACTCAAGGACAGGCGATAATTCACCCCTCCACTTT
CDR3aa: CASSDSRTGDNSPLHF
d_gene: TRBD1
v_gene: TRBV2
j_gene: TRBJ1-6
abundance: .

CDR3nt: TGTGCCAGCAGTTACGTGGACGGCCTTTATACGCAGTATTTT
CDR3aa: CASSYVDGLYTQYF
d_gene: .
v_gene: TRBV6-2/TRBV6-3
j_gene: TRBJ2-3
abundance: .

CDR3nt: TGTGCCAGCAGCCCGGGGGCTTCCCAAGAGACCCAGTACTTC
CDR3aa: CASSPGASQETQYF
d_gene: .
v_gene: TRBV11-3
j_gene: TRBJ2-5
abundance: .

CDR3nt: TGCGCCAGCAGCTTCGAAGCAGGCTCTGGAAACACCATATATTTT
CDR3aa: CASSFEAGSGNTIYF
d_gene: .
v_gene: TRBV5-1
j_gene: TRBJ1-3
abundance: .

CDR3nt: TGTGCCAGCAGTTTTGGCATAACGGCGCATGGCTACACCTTC
CDR3aa: CASSFGITAHGYTF
d_gene: .
v_gene: TRBV28
j_gene: TRBJ1-2
abundance: .

CDR3nt: TGTGCCAGCAGCCGGACAGAATCTTACCAAGAGACCCAGTACTTC
CDR3aa: CASSRTESYQETQYF
d_gene: .
v_gene: TRBV2
j_gene: TRBJ2-5
abundance: once

CDR3nt: TGTGCCAGCAGTTTATGGACCGGGACAGACTATGGCTACACCTTC
CDR3aa: CASSLWTGTDYGYTF
d_gene: TRBD1
v_gene: TRBV28
j_gene: TRBJ1-2
abundance: .

CDR3nt: TGCGCCAGCAGCCAACGGGTGACTAGCGGCCTCTTCCCAAATACGCAGTATTTT
CDR3aa: CASSQRVTSGLFPNTQYF
d_gene: TRBD2
v_gene: TRBV4-3
j_gene: TRBJ2-3
abundance: .

CDR3nt: TGCGCCAGCAGGTGGACGGTGAACACTGAAGCTTTCTTT
CDR3aa: CASRWTVNTEAFF
d_gene: .
v_gene: TRBV4-3
j_gene: TRBJ1-1
abundance: .

CDR3nt: TGTGCCAGCTCATCCTCCTCGGAAACCATATATTTT
CDR3aa: CASSSSSETIYF
d_gene: .
v_gene: TRBV18
j_gene: TRBJ1-3
abundance: .

CDR3nt: TGTGCCATCTCTTCTGGGGCCAACGTCCTGACTTTC
CDR3aa: CAISSGANVLTF
d_gene: .
v_gene: TRBV10-3
j_gene: TRBJ2-6
abundance: .

CDR3nt: TGTGCCAGTAGTATAACCCCGGCACTAGCGGGGGGGAGGAATGAGCAGTTCTTC
CDR3aa: CASSITPALAGGRNEQFF
d_gene: TRBD2
v_gene: TRBV19
j_gene: TRBJ2-1
abundance: .

CDR3nt: TGTGCCAGCGAGGACGGATCTAACTATGGCTACACCTTC
CDR3aa: CASEDGSNYGYTF
d_gene: .
v_gene: TRBV28
j_gene: TRBJ1-2
abundance: few

CDR3nt: TGTGCCAGCAGGTCGGGACAGGGTTACGAGCAGTACTTC
CDR3aa: CASRSGQGYEQYF
d_gene: TRBD1
v_gene: TRBV7-9
j_gene: TRBJ2-7
abundance: .

CDR3nt: TGTGCCAGCAGACCCGGGATCGCTAATAATAATTCACCCCTCCACTTT
CDR3aa: CASRPGIANNNSPLHF
d_gene: .
v_gene: TRBV27
j_gene: TRBJ1-6
abundance: few

CDR3nt: TGTGCCAGCACGAAGGGGGGACAGGGCGGGCAGCCCCAGCATTTT
CDR3aa: CASTKGGQGGQPQHF
d_gene: TRBD1
v_gene: TRBV28
j_gene: TRBJ1-5
abundance: few

CDR3nt: TGTGCCAGCAGTTCAACGGGACTAGCCCTAGGGGGGGAGCAGTTCTTC
CDR3aa: CASSSTGLALGGEQFF
d_gene: TRBD2
v_gene: TRBV28
j_gene: TRBJ2-1
abundance: .

CDR3nt: TGTGCCAGCAGCCAAGTTGAGGGCCCGGGCGAGCAGTACTTC
CDR3aa: CASSQVEGPGEQYF
d_gene: .
v_gene: TRBV4-2
j_gene: TRBJ2-7
abundance: .

CDR3nt: TGTGCCAGCAGCTTGCCAACCGGGACAGAATACGAGCAGTACTTC
CDR3aa: CASSLPTGTEYEQYF
d_gene: TRBD1
v_gene: TRBV7-9
j_gene: TRBJ2-7
abundance: .

CDR3nt: TGTGCCAGCAGCGCCGGACCTGGAGGTTCACCCCTCCACTTT
CDR3aa: CASSAGPGGSPLHF
d_gene: .
v_gene: TRBV9
j_gene: TRBJ1-6
abundance: .

CDR3nt: TGTGCCAGCAGCTTGACAGGGGTCAATGGCTACACCTTC
CDR3aa: CASSLTGVNGYTF
d_gene: TRBD1
v_gene: TRBV7-9
j_gene: TRBJ1-2
abundance: .

CDR3nt: TGTGCCAGCAGTTACGGAGAAGAACAAGAGACCCAGTACTTC
CDR3aa: CASSYGEEQETQYF
d_gene: .
v_gene: TRBV6-2/TRBV6-3
j_gene: TRBJ2-5
abundance: .

CDR3nt: TGTGCCATCAGTGATGACAGGGGAGGCACTGAAGCTTTCTTT
CDR3aa: CAISDDRGGTEAFF
d_gene: TRBD1
v_gene: TRBV10-3
j_gene: TRBJ1-1
abundance: .

CDR3nt: TGCAGTGCTAGTGGACTAGCGGCTACTGAATTCTCCAATGAGCAGTTCTTC
CDR3aa: CSASGLAATEFSNEQFF
d_gene: TRBD2
v_gene: TRBV20-1
j_gene: TRBJ2-1
abundance: .

CDR3nt: TGTGCCAGCAGTGAGCAGCGCCAAGAGACCCAGTACTTC
CDR3aa: CASSEQRQETQYF
d_gene: .
v_gene: TRBV11-1
j_gene: TRBJ2-5
abundance: few

CDR3nt: TGCGCCAGCAGGGAGGGCCAGTTTAGTCCCCCGCAGTATTTT
CDR3aa: CASREGQFSPPQYF
d_gene: .
v_gene: TRBV10-2
j_gene: TRBJ2-3
abundance: .

CDR3nt: TGTGCCAGCAGCCAAGGTTCAGGGTCCCCAGGAGGCGAGCAGTACTTC
CDR3aa: CASSQGSGSPGGEQYF
d_gene: .
v_gene: TRBV3-1/TRBV3-2
j_gene: TRBJ2-7
abundance: .

CDR3nt: TGTGCCAGTATGGACGGATCTAGCACAGATACGCAGTATTTT
CDR3aa: CASMDGSSTDTQYF
d_gene: .
v_gene: TRBV19
j_gene: TRBJ2-3
abundance: .

CDR3nt: TGTGCCAGCAGTCCGAACCTTCTCCGGACAGGGGATAAAGACGAGCAGTACTTC
CDR3aa: CASSPNLLRTGDKDEQYF
d_gene: TRBD1
v_gene: TRBV27
j_gene: TRBJ2-7
abundance: .

CDR3nt: TGTGCCAGCAGTGAGGGAGTCCAAGAGACCCAGTACTTC
CDR3aa: CASSEGVQETQYF
d_gene: .
v_gene: TRBV2
j_gene: TRBJ2-5
abundance: .

CDR3nt: TGTGCCAGCAGGCCCGGGACAGGGACTGTCGCCACTGAAGCTTTCTTT
CDR3aa: CASRPGTGTVATEAFF
d_gene: TRBD1
v_gene: TRBV3-1/TRBV3-2
j_gene: TRBJ1-1
abundance: few

CDR3nt: TGTGCCAGCAGCCGGACAGGGGATAATCGGTACTTC
CDR3aa: CASSRTGDNRYF
d_gene: TRBD1
v_gene: TRBV6-2/TRBV6-3
j_gene: TRBJ2-7
abundance: .

CDR3nt: TGTGCCAGCAGTTTGAGATTGAGGGTCGAGCAGTACTTC
CDR3aa: CASSLRLRVEQYF
d_gene: .
v_gene: TRBV28
j_gene: TRBJ2-7
abundance: .

CDR3nt: TGTGCCAGCTCACCCCGGGACGTCGGCATGAACACTGAAGCTTTCTTT
CDR3aa: CASSPRDVGMNTEAFF
d_gene: .
v_gene: TRBV18
j_gene: TRBJ1-1
abundance: .